The 30 T cell receptor beta chains given below trace back to one sample, sequenced in a study of T-cell memory formation after mild COVID-19. A single record per CDR3 protein comes from TCRdb applying MiXCR to the 5' RACE reads. The table shows hundreds of thousands of distinct CDR3 sequences, with roughly 22% occurring only once. The sample consisted of PBMCs or a T cell subset sorted from them (not recorded which). These receptors came from an adult woman who had mild COVID-19 (a few samples of this study predate the infection). Cell type and time point are not known.

The CDR3 DNA is TGTGCCAGCAGCCTCTACAGGGCGGTGGGCTATGGCTACACCTTC. Its protein product is CASSLYRAVGYGYTF. This chain uses TRBV7-9 with TRBJ1-2, with D possibly TRBD1 on 6 matching bases. The germline gives CDR1 SEHNR, CDR2 FQNEAQ (reference sequence). This CDR3 contains 15 residues. V lost 5 bases to trimming and J lost 4 bases, with 17 bases between them.

The rearrangement links TRBV2 to TRBJ2-1, with 10 nucleotides matching TRBD2. This CDR3 contains 15 residues. The trim removed 5 bases at V and 2 bases at J, leaving 3 bases unmatched. CDR1 is SNHLY and CDR2 is FYNNEI in the germline V gene. For the CDR3, the DNA is TGTGCCAGCAGTACTCTAGCGGGGGCCTACAATGAGCAGTTCTTC. This encodes CASSTLAGAYNEQFF.

This clonotype was seen a few times. V and J are TRBV11-2 and TRBJ1-5; D ambiguous. The CDR3 extends over 14 amino acids. Germline assignment: CDR1 SGHAT and CDR2 FQNNGV. V shed 0 bases and J shed 3 bases, with 6 bases lying between them. The DNA for the CDR3 is TGTGCCAGCAGCTTAGAACCTTACAATCAGCCCCAGCATTTT. It codes for CASSLEPYNQPQHF.

V usage is TRBV6-2 or TRBV6-3 and J usage is TRBJ2-3; D may be TRBD1 (6 bases). This CDR3 contains 16 residues. CDR1 and CDR2 (germline): MNHEY, SVGEGT. V was cut by 2 bases and J by 4 bases, with 16 bases left in between. The CDR3 nucleotides read TGTGCCAGCAGTTACCCCCGGGACACTGGGTCAGATACGCAGTATTTT. The encoded protein is CASSYPRDTGSDTQYF.

The V and J genes are TRBV20-1 and TRBJ2-7; 8 bases line up with TRBD1. Germline CDR1 DFQATT, CDR2 SNEGSKA (reference sequence). J gave up 3 bases and V 5 bases, and 6 bases lay outside the gene matches. The CDR3 has 13 amino acids. The CDR3 DNA follows: TGCAGTGCTTGGGGACAGGACCTCTACGAGCAGTACTTC. It specifies CSAWGQDLYEQYF.

This clonotype has just a few counts. The rearrangement links TRBV5-5 to TRBJ1-3; 8 bases match TRBD1. J was trimmed by 1 base and V by 4 bases; bases with no gene match: 4. The CDR3 extends over 15 amino acids. Germline loops: CDR1 SGHKS, CDR2 YYEKEE (reference sequence). Written as DNA, the CDR3 is TGTGCCAGCAGCCATAGGACAGGGTCTGGAAACACCATATATTTT. This sequence encodes CASSHRTGSGNTIYF.

This clonotype was observed many times. This chain links TRBV18 with TRBJ1-5; D not certain. CDR1 KGHSH and CDR2 LQKENI come from the germline V gene. Trimming left V 3 bases short and J 3 bases short, with 6 bases between. The CDR3 sequence is 13 residues long. CDR3 nucleotides: TGTGCCAGCTCACCGGCGCTCAATCAGCCCCAGCATTTT. Encoded protein: CASSPALNQPQHF.

This clonotype was detected once. The V call is TRBV20-1, the J call TRBJ1-2; 11 nucleotides agree with TRBD1. The CDR3 loop spans 15 amino acids. Germline CDR1 is DFQATT and CDR2 is SNEGSKA (reference sequence). J gave up 5 bases and V 3 bases, and 8 bases lay outside the gene matches. CDR3 in DNA: TGCAGTGCTAGGGAGGGACAGGGGGTAGGATATGGCTACACCTTC. Translated, it gives CSAREGQGVGYGYTF.

This clonotype was seen only a few times. The V gene is TRBV5-5, the J gene TRBJ2-3; TRBD2 matches 11 bases. The junction had 5 bases not matched to a gene; V was cut back by 0 bases and J by 2 bases. Germline V gene lookup returns CDR1 SGHKS and CDR2 YYEKEE (reference sequence). This CDR3 has 17 residues. This CDR3 is CASSLAPGLAATDTQYF. CDR3 nucleotides: TGTGCCAGCAGCTTGGCGCCGGGACTAGCGGCCACAGATACGCAGTATTTT.

The rearrangement joins TRBV13 to TRBJ1-2; D might be TRBD1 (5 bases). This CDR3 spans 14 amino acids. Germline CDR1 is PRHDT and CDR2 is FYEKMQ (reference sequence). V lost 3 bases, J lost 4 bases, and 12 bases lay in between. The CDR3 region is CASSFRQNLYGYTF. As DNA, the CDR3 is TGTGCCAGCAGCTTTCGACAGAACCTCTATGGCTACACCTTC.

This clonotype has more than one count but fewer than ten. The genes are TRBV7-8 and TRBJ2-3, with D maybe TRBD2 (6 bases). This CDR3 comprises 15 residues. Trimming removed 5 bases at V and 6 bases at J, with 18 bases between. The germline V gene has CDR1 SGHVS and CDR2 FQNEAQ. The CDR3 sequence: CASSPSGTSPDTQYF. In DNA form, the CDR3 reads TGTGCCAGCAGCCCCTCCGGGACTTCGCCGGATACGCAGTATTTT.

This clonotype was seen only a few times. This chain uses TRBV19 with TRBJ2-1; 8 bases agree with TRBD2. The germline CDR1 and CDR2 sequences are LNHDA and SQIVND (reference sequence). V trimming: 3 bases; J trimming: 4 bases; junction bases outside the gene matches: 5. This CDR3 is 15 amino acids long. The CDR3 nucleotides are TGTGCCAGTAGTATTATAGCGGGGCTTTACAATGAGCAGTTCTTC. Encoded protein: CASSIIAGLYNEQFF.

The chain links TRBV6-5 to TRBJ2-1; weak D call: TRBD1 (5 bases). Germline V gives CDR1 MNHEY, CDR2 SVGAGI. V was pared by 8 bases and J by 6 bases, with 14 bases between. The CDR3 spans 13 residues. CDR3 in DNA: TGTGCCAGCGGCTGGCCAGGGCGCAATGAGCAGTTCTTC. Translation gives CASGWPGRNEQFF.

This clonotype was observed a few times. V and J are TRBV4-3 and TRBJ2-7, with D possibly being TRBD1 (6 bases). The length of the CDR3 is 14 residues. Trimming took 4 bases from V and 2 from J, leaving 12 bases between them. Germline loops: CDR1 LGHNA, CDR2 YSLEER. The CDR3: CASSRGRGPYEQYF. The CDR3 DNA follows: TGCGCCAGCAGCCGGGGCAGGGGACCCTACGAGCAGTACTTC.

This clonotype was seen more than once but under ten times. J is TRBJ1-1 and V is TRBV24-1, with a possible D match to TRBD1 (5 bases). CDR3 length: 12 residues. The V gene's germline CDR1 is KGHDR and CDR2 SFDVKD. The V end lost 9 bases, the J end lost 1 base, and 8 bases lay between the germline ends. As DNA, the CDR3 is TGTGCCACCCCAGGGCAGAACACTGAAGCTTTCTTT. Translated: CATPGQNTEAFF.

This clonotype appeared a few times. The chain joins TRBV3-1 to TRBJ2-7; perhaps TRBD1 as D (5 bases). With 4 bases removed from V and 3 bases from J, the gap between germline ends came to 13 bases. Germline CDR1 LGHDT, CDR2 YNNKEL (reference sequence). The CDR3 runs to 14 residues. CDR3 residues: CASSPRQRIYEQYF. The CDR3 region has the DNA TGTGCCAGCAGCCCACGACAGAGAATCTACGAGCAGTACTTC.

The genes are TRBV6-2 or TRBV6-3 and TRBJ2-7; TRBD1 aligns across 7 bases. CDR3 size: 17 residues. V trimming: 6 bases; J trimming: 0 bases; junction bases outside the gene matches: 14. CDR1 and CDR2 (germline): MNHEY, SVGEGT. The CDR3 region is CASSGIKGQAPSYEQYF. The CDR3, as DNA: TGTGCCAGCAGCGGAATAAAAGGACAGGCCCCCTCCTACGAGCAGTACTTC.

CDR3 protein: CASSEQGKNIQYF. The CDR3 DNA follows: TGTGCCAGCAGTGAACAGGGCAAAAACATTCAGTACTTC. V and J are TRBV25-1 and TRBJ2-4; D possibly corresponds to TRBD1 (5 bases). CDR1 is MGHDK, CDR2 SYGVNS, per germline. V lost 2 bases, J lost 3 bases, and 5 bases lay in between. The CDR3 is 13 residues long.

This chain links TRBV6-5 with TRBJ2-7; TRBD2 matches 12 bases. CDR1 is MNHEY and CDR2 is SVGAGI in the germline V gene. The V gene end was trimmed by 6 bases and the J gene end by 4 bases; junction bases not matched to a gene: 7. The CDR3 runs to 15 residues. The CDR3 bases are TGTGCCAGCAGCACCCCTCTAGCGGGAGGGTACGAGCAGTACTTC. It is translated as CASSTPLAGGYEQYF.

The chain carries TRBV4-2 and TRBJ2-1; TRBD2 matches 9 bases. Germline CDR1 and CDR2: LGHNA and YNFKEQ. J lost 4 bases, V lost 3 bases, and 7 bases had no gene match. This CDR3 spans 16 amino acids. In nucleotides, the CDR3 is TGTGCCAGCAGCCATCAGGGGACTAGCCCGTACAATGAGCAGTTCTTC. It is translated as CASSHQGTSPYNEQFF.

This chain joins TRBV9 and TRBJ2-1, with 10 bases aligning to TRBD2. The V gene end was trimmed by 0 bases and the J gene end by 13 bases; junction bases not matched to a gene: 7. Germline loops: CDR1 SGDLS, CDR2 YYNGEE. This CDR3 has 14 amino acids. CDR3 coding DNA: TGTGCCAGCAGCGTAGCGGAACTAGCGGGATTACAGTTCTTC. This gives the protein CASSVAELAGLQFF. The full variable domain, rest sourced from reference TRBV9 and TRBJ2-1, is DSGVTQTPKHLITATGQRVTLRCSPRSGDLSVYWYQQSLDQGLQFLIQYYNGEERAKGNILERFSAQQFPDLHSELNLSSLELGDSALYFCASSVAELAGLQFFGPGTRLTVL.

This clonotype was seen only a few times. This chain links TRBV3-1 with TRBJ1-1; D ambiguous. Germline CDR1 LGHDT, CDR2 YNNKEL (reference sequence). This CDR3 is built from 13 residues. V was clipped by 0 bases and J by 8 bases, with 10 bases between them. The CDR3 nucleotides are TGTGCCAGCAGCCAAGAGGGAACAGCCGAAGCTTTCTTT. This gives the protein CASSQEGTAEAFF.

V usage is TRBV7-9 and J usage is TRBJ2-1, with no clear D. The CDR3 length is 10 residues. The V and J ends lost 4 bases and 13 bases respectively, with 8 bases between them. CDR1 and CDR2 (germline): SEHNR, FQNEAQ (reference sequence). The CDR3 sequence: CASSSTPQFF. In DNA, the CDR3 is TGTGCCAGCAGCTCAACCCCCCAGTTCTTC.

This clonotype came up many times. The chain has TRBV24-1 and TRBJ1-1; D perhaps matches TRBD1 (6 bases). The V end lost 3 bases, the J end lost 6 bases, and 13 bases lay between the germline ends. CDR1 is KGHDR, CDR2 SFDVKD, per germline. This CDR3 has 14 amino acids. CDR3 sequence: CATSDTGSGPEAFF. CDR3 DNA: TGTGCCACCAGTGATACAGGGAGTGGTCCTGAAGCTTTCTTT.

This clonotype was observed a handful of times. J is TRBJ1-2 and V is TRBV29-1; TRBD1 might be the D (5 bases). This CDR3 spans 15 amino acids. The V end was cut by 5 bases, the J end by 2 bases, with 18 bases between. The germline CDR1 and CDR2 sequences are SQVTM and ANQGSEA. CDR3 in amino acids: CSVHITSGRNYGYTF. The CDR3 nucleotides read TGCAGCGTTCACATCACATCGGGACGAAACTATGGCTACACCTTC.

The V call is TRBV12-5, the J call TRBJ2-1; TRBD2 agrees at 12 bases. The CDR3 is made up of 18 amino acids. Per the germline V gene, CDR1 is LGHNT and CDR2 is FRNRAP. V lost 1 base to trimming and J lost 8 bases; unmatched junction nucleotides: 12. In nucleotides, the CDR3 is TGTGCTAGTGGTTTGGCCCCGAAGTCTAGCGGGAGGGCCCATGAGCAGTTCTTC. Its protein product is CASGLAPKSSGRAHEQFF.

This clonotype was seen a handful of times. This chain connects TRBV11-3 to TRBJ2-5; 9 nucleotides line up with TRBD2. Trimming cost V 0 bases and J 5 bases; bases outside gene matches: 19. CDR3 length: 20 residues. Germline lookup yields CDR1 SGHNT and CDR2 YENEEA. CDR3: CASSLDRSALAGMGGETQYF. The CDR3 bases are TGTGCCAGCAGCTTAGATCGGTCGGCGCTAGCGGGAATGGGGGGTGAGACCCAGTACTTC.

In regard to this clonotype: One end of the junction varies from germline; a read error may be responsible. The rearrangement links TRBV6-6 to TRBJ2-3, with TRBD2 matching over 10 bases. Germline V lookup: CDR1 MNHNY, CDR2 SVGAGI (reference sequence). CDR3 length: 17 amino acids. The CDR3 is CARSYSSSGGNPDTQYF. In nucleotides, the CDR3 is TGTGCCAGAAGTTACTCGTCTAGCGGGGGTAACCCGGATACGCAGTATTTT.

This clonotype was found a few times. The gene calls are TRBV20-1 and TRBJ1-6; D may be TRBD1 (5 bases). Germline V gene data show CDR1 as DFQATT and CDR2 as SNEGSKA (reference sequence). V was cut by 7 bases and J by 0 bases, with 13 bases left in between. CDR3 length: 15 amino acids. The CDR3 DNA is TGCAGTGGGTATAACGGGGCCTCCTATAATTCACCCCTCCACTTT. Translation gives CSGYNGASYNSPLHF.

This sequence joins TRBV20-1 and TRBJ2-3, with a weak D call TRBD1 (6 bases). The ends were cut back, 4 bases at V and 4 bases at J, with 15 bases in the middle. This CDR3 has 14 residues. The germline gives CDR1 DFQATT, CDR2 SNEGSKA (reference sequence). The CDR3 sequence: CSATRGAAADTQYF. CDR3 nucleotide sequence: TGCAGTGCTACCAGGGGCGCGGCGGCAGATACGCAGTATTTT.